This entry lists 2 T cell receptor beta chains sequenced from one sample in a study of control samples from healthy donors and cancer patients. Sequencing was performed with immunoSEQ multiplex PCR; in TCRdb, only in-frame clones are kept and a portion is missing. The sample carries tens of thousands of clones, about 88% recorded once. The sequenced sample was blood. Receptors were obtained from a woman in her fifties or sixties in good health.

The V call is TRBV19, the J call TRBJ1-3; D call uncertain. Germline CDR1 and CDR2: LNHDA and SQIVND (reference sequence). This CDR3 has 15 amino acids. V lost 6 bases and J lost 2, with 14 bases in between. The chain's CDR3 is CASSPGLNAGNTIYF. DNA for the CDR3: TGTGCCAGTAGCCCAGGACTGAATGCTGGAAACACCATATATTTT.

The rearrangement joins TRBV6-6 to TRBJ1-3; D is perhaps TRBD1 (6 bases). CDR3 length: 15 residues. V lost 2 bases, J lost 8 bases, and 16 bases lay in between. Germline CDR1 is MNHNY and CDR2 is SVGAGI (reference sequence). CDR3 DNA sequence: TGTGCCAGCAGTTACGAGTCAGGGGAGAGAGACACCATATATTTT. Amino acid sequence: CASSYESGERDTIYF.